Sequencing of this T cell receptor (beta chain) was carried out in a study of CXCR3-negative and CXCR3-positive naive CD8 T cells. For the study at large: Total TRB output reached 120 million to 150 million reads, about 1.5 +/- 0.3 million per library.

Naive CD8+ T lymphocytes were specified as CD45RO-CCR7+CD27+CD95-. For this clonotype: Its matching antigen is unknown.

Findings and caveats of the study: Compared with CXCR3-negative naive cells, CXCR3-positive naive cells showed more hydrophobic TRB CDR3s. Once cells were cryopreserved, CXCR3 expression went down partly, and most assays used fresh PBMCs.

The CDR3 has 14 amino acids. Germline V gene sequence: CDR1 SQVTM, CDR2 ANQGSEA. UMI-labeled 5' RACE TRB cDNA libraries were prepared from the cells. From its re-call of the 5' RACE reads, TCRdb lists each CDR3 protein once, without DNA. The sample has 100,000 to 150,000 distinct CDR3 sequences. The sequencing sample was made of naive CXCR3+ CD8+ T cells from blood. The sample's subset: CD45RO-CCR7+CD27+CD95- naive CD8+ T cells expressing CXCR3 (TNR3+). The receptor's source is a human donor in good health. Some clones in this sample may be carry-over from other donors' samples. The chain joins TRBV29-1 to TRBJ2-1. CDR3 in amino acids: CSVEGHRSYNEQFF.